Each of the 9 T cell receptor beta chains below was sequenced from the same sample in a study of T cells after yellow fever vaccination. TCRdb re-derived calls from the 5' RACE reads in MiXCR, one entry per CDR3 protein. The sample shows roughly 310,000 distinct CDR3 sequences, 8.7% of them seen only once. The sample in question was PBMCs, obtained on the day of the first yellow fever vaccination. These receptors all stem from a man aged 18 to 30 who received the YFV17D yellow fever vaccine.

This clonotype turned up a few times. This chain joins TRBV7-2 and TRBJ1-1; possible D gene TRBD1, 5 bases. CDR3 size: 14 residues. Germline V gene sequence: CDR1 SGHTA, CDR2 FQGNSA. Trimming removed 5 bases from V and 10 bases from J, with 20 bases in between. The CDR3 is CASSSPRDLVLAFF. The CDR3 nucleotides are TGTGCCAGCAGCAGCCCCAGGGACCTCGTTTTAGCTTTCTTT.

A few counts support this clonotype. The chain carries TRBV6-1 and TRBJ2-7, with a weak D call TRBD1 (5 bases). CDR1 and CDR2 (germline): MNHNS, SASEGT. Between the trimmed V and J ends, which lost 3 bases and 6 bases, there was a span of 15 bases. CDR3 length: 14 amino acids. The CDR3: CASSDGQGISEQYF. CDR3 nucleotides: TGTGCCAGCAGTGACGGGCAGGGTATCTCCGAGCAGTACTTC.

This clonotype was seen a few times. The CDR3 bases are TGTGCCAGCGGAAAAAACAGGGGTCGTCAGCCCCAGCATTTT. It codes for CASGKNRGRQPQHF. The chain links TRBV6-2 or TRBV6-3 to TRBJ1-5; 7 bases are a match to TRBD1. Germline assignment: CDR1 MNHEY and CDR2 SVGEGT. J gave up 6 bases and V 8 bases, and 10 bases lay outside the gene matches. The CDR3 contains 14 residues.

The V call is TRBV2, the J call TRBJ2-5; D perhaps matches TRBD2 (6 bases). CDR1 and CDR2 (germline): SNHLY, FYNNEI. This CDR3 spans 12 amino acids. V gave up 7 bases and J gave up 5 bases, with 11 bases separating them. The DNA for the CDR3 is TGTGCCAGCATCGGGAGACGGGAGACCCAGTACTTC. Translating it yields CASIGRRETQYF.

The CDR3 spells CASGLVPAGSINEQFF. The DNA of the CDR3 is TGTGCTAGTGGTTTGGTACCCGCAGGGTCGATCAATGAGCAGTTCTTC. The rearrangement joins TRBV12-5 to TRBJ2-1, with D possibly matching TRBD1 (5 bases). CDR3 length: 16 residues. Trimming took off 0 bases at V and 6 bases at J, with 15 bases between the two ends. Germline loops: CDR1 LGHNT, CDR2 FRNRAP.

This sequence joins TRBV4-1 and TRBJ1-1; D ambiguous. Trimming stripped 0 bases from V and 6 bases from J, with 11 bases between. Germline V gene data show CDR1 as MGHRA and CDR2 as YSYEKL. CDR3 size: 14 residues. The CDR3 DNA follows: TGCGCCAGCAGCCAAGATCGGGGATGGCCTGAAGCTTTCTTT. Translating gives CASSQDRGWPEAFF.

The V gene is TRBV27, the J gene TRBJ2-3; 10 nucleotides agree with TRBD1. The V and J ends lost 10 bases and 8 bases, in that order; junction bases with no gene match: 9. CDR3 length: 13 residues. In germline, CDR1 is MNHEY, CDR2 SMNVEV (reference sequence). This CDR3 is CAIRDRGIGTQYF. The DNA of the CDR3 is TGTGCCATCCGGGACAGGGGCATTGGTACGCAGTATTTT.

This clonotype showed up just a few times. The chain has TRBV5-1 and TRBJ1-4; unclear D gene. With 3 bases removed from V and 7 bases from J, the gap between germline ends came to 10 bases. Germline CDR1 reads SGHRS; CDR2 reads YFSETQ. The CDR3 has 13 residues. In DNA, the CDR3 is TGCGCCAGCAGCTCCAGACCAAGTGAAAAACTGTTTTTT. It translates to CASSSRPSEKLFF.

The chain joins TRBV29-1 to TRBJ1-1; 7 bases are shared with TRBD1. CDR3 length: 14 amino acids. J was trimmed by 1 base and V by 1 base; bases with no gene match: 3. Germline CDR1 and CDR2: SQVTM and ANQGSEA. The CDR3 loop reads CSVEVTGANTEAFF. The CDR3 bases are TGCAGCGTTGAAGTAACAGGGGCGAACACTGAAGCTTTCTTT.